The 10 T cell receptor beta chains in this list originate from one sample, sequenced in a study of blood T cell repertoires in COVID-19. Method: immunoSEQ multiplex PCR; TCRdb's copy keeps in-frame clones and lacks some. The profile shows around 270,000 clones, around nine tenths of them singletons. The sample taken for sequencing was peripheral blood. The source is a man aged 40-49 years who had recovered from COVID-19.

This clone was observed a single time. CDR3: CASSLTGGPLETQYF. In DNA form, the CDR3 reads TGTGCCAGCAGCTTAACGGGGGGACCTTTAGAGACCCAGTACTTC. The chain employs TRBV7-3 and TRBJ2-5, with a weak D call TRBD2 (6 bases). This CDR3 has 15 amino acids. Per germline, CDR1 SGHTA and CDR2 FQGTGA. Trimming removed 0 bases from V and 4 bases from J, with 12 bases in between.

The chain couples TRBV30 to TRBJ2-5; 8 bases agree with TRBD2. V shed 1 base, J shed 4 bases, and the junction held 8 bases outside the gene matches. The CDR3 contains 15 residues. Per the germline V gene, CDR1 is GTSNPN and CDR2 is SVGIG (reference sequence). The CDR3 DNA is TGTGCCTGGAGTGCTCCCGGGAGGGCCTCAGAGACCCAGTACTTC. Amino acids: CAWSAPGRASETQYF.

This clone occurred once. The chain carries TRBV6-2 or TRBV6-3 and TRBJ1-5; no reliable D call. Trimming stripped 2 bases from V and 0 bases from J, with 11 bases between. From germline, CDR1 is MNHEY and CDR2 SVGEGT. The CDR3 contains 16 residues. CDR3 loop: CASSYRRRDSNQPQHF. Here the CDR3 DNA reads TGTGCCAGCAGTTACCGTAGACGGGATAGCAATCAGCCCCAGCATTTT.

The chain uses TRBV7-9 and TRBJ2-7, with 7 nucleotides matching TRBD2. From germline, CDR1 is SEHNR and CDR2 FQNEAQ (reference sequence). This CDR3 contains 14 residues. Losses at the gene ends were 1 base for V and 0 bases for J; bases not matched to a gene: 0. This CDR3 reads CASSLGGGSYEQYF. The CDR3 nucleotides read TGTGCCAGCAGCTTAGGGGGGGGCTCCTACGAGCAGTACTTC.

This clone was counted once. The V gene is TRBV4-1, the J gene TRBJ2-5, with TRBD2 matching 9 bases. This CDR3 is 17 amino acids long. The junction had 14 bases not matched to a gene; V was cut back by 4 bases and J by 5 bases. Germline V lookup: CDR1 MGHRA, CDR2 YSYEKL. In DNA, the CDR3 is TGCGCCAGCAGCCCTGCCCCCTCGCGGGGGGGCAGGGAGACCCAGTACTTC. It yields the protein CASSPAPSRGGRETQYF.

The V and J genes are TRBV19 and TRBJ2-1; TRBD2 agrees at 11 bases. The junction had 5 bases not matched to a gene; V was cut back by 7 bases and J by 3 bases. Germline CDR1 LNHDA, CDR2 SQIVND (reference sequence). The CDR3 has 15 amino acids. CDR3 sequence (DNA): TGTGCCAGTACAAAAACTAGCGGGAGCTACAATGAGCAGTTCTTC. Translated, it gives CASTKTSGSYNEQFF.

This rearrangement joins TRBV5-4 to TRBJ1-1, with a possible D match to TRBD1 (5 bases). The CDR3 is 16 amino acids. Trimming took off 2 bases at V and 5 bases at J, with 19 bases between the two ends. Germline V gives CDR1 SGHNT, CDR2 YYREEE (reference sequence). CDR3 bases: TGTGCCAGCAGCTTAAAAGGGGATTATCGGCAGACTGAAGCTTTCTTT. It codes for CASSLKGDYRQTEAFF.

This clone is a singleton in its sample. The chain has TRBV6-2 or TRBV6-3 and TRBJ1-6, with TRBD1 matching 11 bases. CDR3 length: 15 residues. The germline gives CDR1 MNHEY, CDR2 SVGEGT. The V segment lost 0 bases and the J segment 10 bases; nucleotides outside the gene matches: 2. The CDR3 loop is CASSYSGQGVSPLHF. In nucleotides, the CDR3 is TGTGCCAGCAGTTACTCGGGACAGGGGGTATCACCCCTCCACTTT.

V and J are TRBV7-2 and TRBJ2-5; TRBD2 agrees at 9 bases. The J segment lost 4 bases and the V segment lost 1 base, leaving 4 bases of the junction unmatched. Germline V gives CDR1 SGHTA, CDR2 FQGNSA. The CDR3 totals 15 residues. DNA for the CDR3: TGTGCCAGCAGCTTAGGAGGGACTAGCTCAGAGACCCAGTACTTC. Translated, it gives CASSLGGTSSETQYF. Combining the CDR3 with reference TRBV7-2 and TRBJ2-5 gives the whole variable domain GAGVSQSPSNKVTEKGKDVELRCDPISGHTALYWYRQSLGQGLEFLIYFQGNSAPDKSGLPSDRFSAERTGGSVSTLTIQRTQQEDSAVYLCASSLGGTSSETQYFGPGTRLLVL.

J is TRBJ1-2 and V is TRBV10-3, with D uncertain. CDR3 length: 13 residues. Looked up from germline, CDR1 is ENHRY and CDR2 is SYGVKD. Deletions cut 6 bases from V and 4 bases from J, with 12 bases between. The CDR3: CAIRVARGYGYTF. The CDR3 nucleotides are TGTGCCATCAGGGTCGCGCGGGGCTATGGCTACACCTTC.